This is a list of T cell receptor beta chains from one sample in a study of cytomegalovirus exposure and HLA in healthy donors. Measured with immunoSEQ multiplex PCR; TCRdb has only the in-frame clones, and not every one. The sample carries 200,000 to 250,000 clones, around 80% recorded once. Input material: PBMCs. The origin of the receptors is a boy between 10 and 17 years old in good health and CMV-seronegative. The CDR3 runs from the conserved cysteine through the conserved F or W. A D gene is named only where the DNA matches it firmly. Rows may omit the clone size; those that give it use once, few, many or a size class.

cdr3_nt: TGTGCCAGCAGCCACGGGACTAGCCGCAATGAGCAGTTCTTC
cdr3_aa: CASSHGTSRNEQFF
j_call: TRBJ2-1
v_call: TRBV7-9
clone_size: NA
d_call: TRBD2

cdr3_nt: TGTGCCAGCAGAATGACAGGGGGCGGGTATGGCTACACCTTC
cdr3_aa: CASRMTGGGYGYTF
j_call: TRBJ1-2
v_call: TRBV6-4
clone_size: few
d_call: TRBD1

cdr3_nt: TGCGCCAGCAGCCCCGGGCAGGGGGACGAGCAGTACTTC
cdr3_aa: CASSPGQGDEQYF
j_call: TRBJ2-7
v_call: TRBV4-1
clone_size: NA
d_call: TRBD1

cdr3_nt: TGTGCCAGCGCTCGCCCCCGGCGGGGTCCAGCGGTCGGCGATACGCAGTATTTT
cdr3_aa: CASARPRRGPAVGDTQYF
j_call: TRBJ2-3
v_call: TRBV2
clone_size: NA
d_call: NA

cdr3_nt: TGTGCCAGCAATTCAAACGGACAGTTCCCCTACGAGCAGTACTTC
cdr3_aa: CASNSNGQFPYEQYF
j_call: TRBJ2-7
v_call: TRBV2
clone_size: once
d_call: NA

cdr3_nt: TGTGCCAGCAGGACTGGGGGACTCCCCTACGAGCAGTACTTC
cdr3_aa: CASRTGGLPYEQYF
j_call: TRBJ2-7
v_call: TRBV6-6
clone_size: NA
d_call: NA

cdr3_nt: TGTGCCAGTGCGCCGGGACAGGACTACGAGCAGTACTTC
cdr3_aa: CASAPGQDYEQYF
j_call: TRBJ2-7
v_call: TRBV28
clone_size: NA
d_call: TRBD1

cdr3_nt: TGTGCCTGGAAGGTCCCAGGGGGATCTAACTATGGCTACACCTTC
cdr3_aa: CAWKVPGGSNYGYTF
j_call: TRBJ1-2
v_call: TRBV30
clone_size: NA
d_call: TRBD1

cdr3_nt: TGTGCCAGTAGCCCTGTGGGGCGTGCAGGGGAAAATGAGCAGTTCTTC
cdr3_aa: CASSPVGRAGENEQFF
j_call: TRBJ2-1
v_call: TRBV19
clone_size: NA
d_call: NA

cdr3_nt: TGTGCCAGCAGCTTTAGGGGGGGCGCGAATGAAAAACTGTTTTTT
cdr3_aa: CASSFRGGANEKLFF
j_call: TRBJ1-4
v_call: TRBV11-2
clone_size: once
d_call: NA

cdr3_nt: TGTGCCAGCAGTCTATGGGGGGGACAGGGGGCCGCCGGGGAGCTGTTTTTT
cdr3_aa: CASSLWGGQGAAGELFF
j_call: TRBJ2-2
v_call: TRBV7-9
clone_size: NA
d_call: TRBD1

cdr3_nt: TGTGCCAGCAGCCAAGAGATCCAGGTAAACATTCAGTACTTC
cdr3_aa: CASSQEIQVNIQYF
j_call: TRBJ2-4
v_call: TRBV4-2
clone_size: once
d_call: NA

cdr3_nt: TGTGCCAGCAGTTGGGGGGTCGGGAGTCAGCCCCAGCATTTT
cdr3_aa: CASSWGVGSQPQHF
j_call: TRBJ1-5
v_call: TRBV27
clone_size: NA
d_call: NA

cdr3_nt: TGTGCCTGGAGTGTGGGCGTTAGCGGCGGTGAGCAGTTCTTC
cdr3_aa: CAWSVGVSGGEQFF
j_call: TRBJ2-1
v_call: TRBV30
clone_size: NA
d_call: NA

cdr3_nt: TGTGCCAGCAGCCCGGGACAGGGGTTTCAGCCCCAGCATTTT
cdr3_aa: CASSPGQGFQPQHF
j_call: TRBJ1-5
v_call: TRBV9
clone_size: NA
d_call: TRBD1

cdr3_nt: TGTGCCAGCAAGGGACAGGGGATTGAAGCTTTCTTT
cdr3_aa: CASKGQGIEAFF
j_call: TRBJ1-1
v_call: TRBV2
clone_size: few
d_call: TRBD1

cdr3_nt: TGCGCCAGCAACACGGGGGGAGACAGAGCTAACTATGGCTACACCTTC
cdr3_aa: CASNTGGDRANYGYTF
j_call: TRBJ1-2
v_call: TRBV5-1
clone_size: few
d_call: NA

cdr3_nt: TGTGCCTGGAAGTCGGGCAATCAGCCCCAGCATTTT
cdr3_aa: CAWKSGNQPQHF
j_call: TRBJ1-5
v_call: TRBV30
clone_size: once
d_call: NA

cdr3_nt: TGTGCCAGCAGCTTAAGGGGGATGGGTTTGCCCTACGAGCAGTACTTC
cdr3_aa: CASSLRGMGLPYEQYF
j_call: TRBJ2-7
v_call: TRBV7-2
clone_size: NA
d_call: NA

cdr3_nt: TGCAGCGTTGGCCGGAGAGCCTACAATGAGCAGTTCTTC
cdr3_aa: CSVGRRAYNEQFF
j_call: TRBJ2-1
v_call: TRBV29-1
clone_size: NA
d_call: NA

cdr3_nt: TGTGCCAGCATCACCCCAGGACAGGGGAGAAATGAGCAGTTCTTC
cdr3_aa: CASITPGQGRNEQFF
j_call: TRBJ2-1
v_call: TRBV7-9
clone_size: NA
d_call: TRBD1

cdr3_nt: TGTGCCAGTAGTATAGCTGGCTTCGGAGGGGATGAAAAACTGTTTTTT
cdr3_aa: CASSIAGFGGDEKLFF
j_call: TRBJ1-4
v_call: TRBV19
clone_size: NA
d_call: NA